Shown below are 32 T cell receptor beta chains from a single sample sequenced in a study of T cell changes during pregnancy in multiple sclerosis. Assay used: immunoSEQ multiplex PCR; TCRdb lists only in-frame clones, some missing. The sample consists of 73,000 or so clones, more than 80% of them appearing once. This material consisted of peripheral blood, taken in the second trimester of pregnancy. Receptors originate from a female donor with multiple sclerosis, enrolled in a pregnancy study.

Here the CDR3 reads CASSGTSEETQYF. CDR3 DNA: TGTGCCAGCAGTGGGACTAGCGAAGAGACCCAGTACTTC. The rearrangement links TRBV6-4 to TRBJ2-5, with 9 nucleotides matching TRBD2. Losses at the gene ends were 4 bases for V and 3 bases for J; bases not matched to a gene: 0. CDR1 and CDR2 from the germline V gene are MRHNA and SNTAGT. CDR3 length: 13 amino acids.

This clone was seen just once. V usage is TRBV25-1 and J usage is TRBJ2-7, with 7 bases matching TRBD2. Germline CDR1 and CDR2: MGHDK and SYGVNS. This CDR3 is 14 amino acids long. Trimming removed 4 bases from V and 0 bases from J; junction bases left unmatched: 3. The CDR3 reads CASSAAGSSYEQYF. CDR3 nucleotide sequence: TGTGCCAGCAGTGCAGCGGGAAGCTCCTACGAGCAGTACTTC.

This chain connects TRBV5-1 to TRBJ1-6; TRBD1 matches at 9 bases. Germline trimming cut 3 bases from V and 8 bases from J; bases unmatched to any gene: 6. The germline V gene has CDR1 SGHRS and CDR2 YFSETQ. CDR3 length: 15 residues. CDR3 sequence: CASSSGDREDSPLHF. As DNA, the CDR3 is TGCGCCAGCAGCTCTGGGGACAGGGAGGATTCACCCCTCCACTTT.

CDR3 DNA: TGTGCCATCAGTGAGCCCAAGTCTAGCGGGGGGAGGAGCGACACGCAGTATTTT. The encoded protein is CAISEPKSSGGRSDTQYF. This chain links TRBV10-3 with TRBJ2-3; 11 bases map to TRBD2. The length of the CDR3 is 18 residues. Germline CDR1 ENHRY, CDR2 SYGVKD. With V trimmed by 2 bases and J by 9 bases, 16 bases remained unmatched.

This chain connects TRBV5-1 to TRBJ1-1, with 8 bases identical to TRBD1. Germline loops: CDR1 SGHRS, CDR2 YFSETQ. This CDR3 spans 13 amino acids. V was clipped by 0 bases and J by 10 bases; unmatched bases: 5. The CDR3 DNA follows: TGCGCCAGCAGCTTGGCAGGGGGCATGGGAGCTTTCTTT. It translates to CASSLAGGMGAFF.

This rearrangement joins TRBV2 to TRBJ1-2; TRBD1 might be the D (6 bases). The CDR3 spans 15 residues. In germline, CDR1 is SNHLY, CDR2 FYNNEI. Between the trimmed V and J ends, which lost 3 bases and 5 bases, there was a span of 16 bases. CDR3 loop: CASSDGADRIYGYTF. For the CDR3, the DNA is TGTGCCAGCAGTGATGGTGCGGACAGAATTTATGGCTACACCTTC.

This sequence joins TRBV18 and TRBJ2-7, with a weak D call TRBD1 (6 bases). Trimming left V 6 bases short and J 2 bases short, with 14 bases between. Germline V gene data show CDR1 as KGHSH and CDR2 as LQKENI. CDR3 length: 14 amino acids. The CDR3: CASSFSGQTYEQYF. In nucleotides, the CDR3 is TGTGCCAGCTCCTTCTCCGGACAGACCTACGAGCAGTACTTC. The whole variable domain, filled in from reference TRBV18 and TRBJ2-7, reads NAGVMQNPRHLVRRRGQEARLRCSPMKGHSHVYWYRQLPEEGLKFMVYLQKENIIDESGMPKERFSAEFPKEGPSILRIQQVVRGDSAAYFCASSFSGQTYEQYFGPGTRLTVT.

For the CDR3, the DNA is TGTGCCAGCAGCCCGGCGAGGACTCCTGGCGCAGATACGCAGTATTTT. It specifies CASSPARTPGADTQYF. The genes are TRBV7-3 and TRBJ2-3; D is perhaps TRBD2 (5 bases). This CDR3 region has 16 residues. CDR1 and CDR2 (germline): SGHTA, FQGTGA. The V gene lost 5 bases and the J gene lost 4 bases, with 19 bases spanning the gap. Full variable domain (missing parts from reference TRBV7-3 and TRBJ2-3): GAGVSQTPSNKVTEKGKYVELRCDPISGHTALYWYRQSLGQGPEFLIYFQGTGAADDSGLPNDRFFAVRPEGSVSTLKIQRTERGDSAVYLCASSPARTPGADTQYFGPGTRLTVL.

The gene calls are TRBV5-5 and TRBJ1-5, with a possible D match to TRBD1 (5 bases). The V gene lost 1 base and the J gene lost 5 bases, with 13 bases spanning the gap. The germline gives CDR1 SGHKS, CDR2 YYEKEE (reference sequence). The CDR3 has 15 residues. The CDR3 is CASSLRDGGYQPQHF. The DNA of the CDR3 is TGTGCCAGCAGCTTGCGGGATGGGGGGTATCAGCCCCAGCATTTT.

This chain uses TRBV25-1 with TRBJ2-7, with a possible D match to TRBD2 (7 bases). CDR3 size: 16 residues. The germline V and J ends were trimmed by 1 base and 0 bases, with 13 bases remaining between them. CDR1 is MGHDK and CDR2 is SYGVNS in the germline V gene. CDR3 in amino acids: CASSESGGQYSYEQYF. As DNA, the CDR3 is TGTGCCAGCAGTGAATCCGGGGGGCAATACTCCTACGAGCAGTACTTC.

The chain recombines TRBV19 with TRBJ2-1, with a tentative D call TRBD2 (6 bases). The ends were cut back, 1 base at V and 0 bases at J, with 16 bases in the middle. Germline V CDR1 and CDR2: LNHDA, SQIVND (reference sequence). This CDR3 spans 18 amino acids. CDR3 in amino acids: CASSIASSGLSSYNEQFF. CDR3 DNA sequence: TGTGCCAGTAGTATAGCCTCGAGCGGGCTTAGCTCCTACAATGAGCAGTTCTTC.

This chain links TRBV9 with TRBJ1-1; tentatively, D is TRBD1 (5 bases). V was clipped by 0 bases and J by 0 bases, with 9 bases between them. This CDR3 has 15 residues. Germline CDR1 reads SGDLS; CDR2 reads YYNGEE. The CDR3 reads CASSVDGGMNTEAFF. Written as DNA, the CDR3 is TGTGCCAGCAGCGTAGACGGGGGAATGAACACTGAAGCTTTCTTT.

This sequence joins TRBV10-3 and TRBJ1-2; 7 bases are a match to TRBD1. Germline CDR1 ENHRY, CDR2 SYGVKD. The trim removed 3 bases at V and 3 bases at J, leaving 7 bases unmatched. The CDR3 has 15 amino acids. The CDR3 nucleotides are TGTGCCATCAGTGAATCCGACAGGGTAGACTATGGCTACACCTTC. This codes for CAISESDRVDYGYTF.

The chain links TRBV7-3 to TRBJ2-3; weak D call: TRBD1 (5 bases). Germline-derived CDR1 and CDR2 are SGHTA and FQGTGA. CDR3 length equals 13 residues. The V end was cut by 6 bases, the J end by 3 bases, with 10 bases between. This chain's CDR3 is CASSVQGTDTQYF. Written as DNA, the CDR3 is TGTGCCAGCAGTGTCCAGGGTACAGATACGCAGTATTTT.

This chain joins TRBV9 and TRBJ2-7, with D hard to call. Germline V gene data show CDR1 as SGDLS and CDR2 as YYNGEE. The length of the CDR3 is 14 residues. V dropped 0 bases and J dropped 9 bases, with 16 bases sitting between them. CDR3: CASSVVGLSPGQYF. CDR3 nucleotides: TGTGCCAGCAGCGTAGTAGGTCTCTCCCCGGGGCAGTACTTC.

With regard to this clone: At one boundary the junction diverges from the germline segment, which might be a read error. This rearrangement joins TRBV19 to TRBJ2-4; TRBD1 matches at 11 bases. The CDR3 length is 17 residues. Per germline, CDR1 LNHDA and CDR2 SQIVND (reference sequence). CDR3 loop: CASSISGQGGSKNIQYF. The CDR3 bases are TGTGCCAGTAGTATCTCGGGACAGGGGGGGTCCAAGAACATTCAGTACTTC.

This chain uses TRBV6-5 with TRBJ1-1, with 8 bases identical to TRBD1. Per germline, CDR1 MNHEY and CDR2 SVGAGI. The junction had 5 bases not matched to a gene; V was cut back by 6 bases and J by 8 bases. The CDR3 has 12 amino acids. The CDR3 protein is CASSLGQGEAFF. DNA of the CDR3: TGTGCCAGCAGCCTAGGACAGGGAGAAGCTTTCTTT.

This chain joins TRBV7-2 and TRBJ2-7; a weak D match, TRBD2 (5 bases). V was clipped by 1 base and J by 5 bases, with 15 bases between them. Germline values: CDR1 SGHTA, CDR2 FQGNSA. The CDR3 is 15 residues long. CDR3 bases: TGTGCCAGCAGCTTAGGGGGATCCTGGACTGACGAGCAGTACTTC. Amino acid sequence: CASSLGGSWTDEQYF.

V is TRBV7-2 and J is TRBJ1-2; TRBD1 aligns across 7 bases. The CDR3 consists of 16 residues. The germline gives CDR1 SGHTA, CDR2 FQGNSA. The junction had 9 bases not matched to a gene; V was cut back by 0 bases and J by 5 bases. The CDR3 protein is CASSLALTGVQYGYTF. Written as DNA, the CDR3 is TGTGCCAGCAGCTTAGCGCTAACAGGGGTTCAGTATGGCTACACCTTC.

The rearrangement links TRBV30 to TRBJ1-2; tentative D call: TRBD1 (5 bases). V lost 0 bases and J 8 bases, leaving 22 bases between the germline ends. Germline V lookup: CDR1 GTSNPN, CDR2 SVGIG (reference sequence). CDR3 size: 16 residues. CDR3 sequence (DNA): TGTGCCTGGAGTGTACTTTTGGGGCGTTCGTCGGGCGGCTACACCTTC. As protein: CAWSVLLGRSSGGYTF.

This clone has only a few counts. The chain has TRBV18 and TRBJ2-6; D remains unclear. Trimming removed 1 base at V and 0 bases at J, with 4 bases between. CDR1 and CDR2 (germline): KGHSH, LQKENI. The CDR3 consists of 15 residues. CDR3: CASSPQLSGANVLTF. In nucleotides, the CDR3 is TGTGCCAGCTCACCACAACTCTCTGGGGCCAACGTCCTGACTTTC.

The chain has TRBV6-1 and TRBJ2-1; the D is unclear. The CDR3 loop spans 11 amino acids. Germline V gene data show CDR1 as MNHNS and CDR2 as SASEGT. The germline V and J ends were trimmed by 7 bases and 10 bases, with 11 bases remaining between them. The CDR3 loop is CASTKLTEQFF. The CDR3 DNA sequence: TGTGCCAGCACAAAGCTTACGGAGCAGTTCTTC.

V gene TRBV6-5 combines with J gene TRBJ2-2, with D perhaps TRBD2 (5 bases). The CDR3 is made up of 14 amino acids. V lost 6 bases, J lost 6 bases, and 14 bases lay in between. The V gene's germline CDR1 is MNHEY and CDR2 SVGAGI. The CDR3 region has the DNA TGTGCCAGCAGAAGAGGCCTAGCTCCCGGGGAGCTGTTTTTT. Amino acids: CASRRGLAPGELFF.

The J gene is TRBJ2-1, the V gene TRBV7-6, with 9 bases fitting TRBD2. J gave up 2 bases and V 4 bases, and 6 bases lay outside the gene matches. The CDR3 runs 16 residues. Looked up from germline, CDR1 is SGHVS and CDR2 is FNYEAQ. The CDR3 region is CASSSWQRGAYNEQFF. The CDR3, as DNA: TGTGCCAGCAGCTCCTGGCAGCGGGGGGCCTACAATGAGCAGTTCTTC.

This sequence joins TRBV11-1 and TRBJ1-6, with D possibly matching TRBD1 (5 bases). V lost 3 bases and J 10 bases, leaving 13 bases between the germline ends. The CDR3 loop spans 14 amino acids. The germline V gene has CDR1 SGHAT and CDR2 FQDESV (reference sequence). The CDR3 coding sequence is TGTGCCAGCAGCTTTCCCGGGGGAGGATCACCCCTCCACTTT. Protein sequence: CASSFPGGGSPLHF.

This clone was seen only once. The chain has TRBV27 and TRBJ2-7, with 8 positions matching TRBD1. The CDR3 runs to 14 residues. The trim removed 5 bases at V and 4 bases at J, leaving 7 bases unmatched. Germline V gene data show CDR1 as MNHEY and CDR2 as SMNVEV (reference sequence). The CDR3 DNA follows: TGTGCCAGCAGTGCGGACAGGGAAGGGTACGAGCAGTACTTC. Its translation is CASSADREGYEQYF.

This clone was seen just once. An end of the junction differs from the germline gene, which may be a read error. The rearrangement joins TRBV9 to TRBJ1-1; D might be TRBD1 (6 bases). The germline V gene encodes CDR1 SGDLS and CDR2 YYNGEE. The CDR3 consists of 13 residues. As DNA, the CDR3 is TGTGCCAGTAGCGGCGGGGGGCAAACTGAAGCTTTCTTT. It is translated as CASSGGGQTEAFF.

J is TRBJ1-1 and V is TRBV5-5, with D possibly being TRBD1 (5 bases). V lost 4 bases, J lost 1 base, and 8 bases lay in between. The germline CDR1 and CDR2 sequences are SGHKS and YYEKEE (reference sequence). This CDR3 contains 13 residues. In nucleotides, the CDR3 is TGTGCCAGCAGCAGGCAGGGGAACACTGAAGCTTTCTTT. Translated: CASSRQGNTEAFF.

The chain couples TRBV4-2 to TRBJ2-3; tentative D call: TRBD2 (5 bases). CDR1 and CDR2 (germline): LGHNA, YNFKEQ. The CDR3 consists of 14 residues. V was clipped by 1 base and J by 0 bases, with 5 bases between them. The CDR3, as DNA: TGTGCCAGCAGCCAAGGGACTAGCACAGATACGCAGTATTTT. This codes for CASSQGTSTDTQYF.

The chain has TRBV18 and TRBJ2-3; possible D gene TRBD2, 5 bases. V was cut by 2 bases and J by 0 bases, with 9 bases left in between. This CDR3 has 15 amino acids. CDR1 is KGHSH, CDR2 LQKENI, per germline. The CDR3 region is CASSPVDFSTDTQYF. For the CDR3, the DNA is TGTGCCAGCTCACCAGTGGACTTTAGCACAGATACGCAGTATTTT.

The chain couples TRBV7-3 to TRBJ2-1; 9 bases are a match to TRBD2. The germline V gene encodes CDR1 SGHTA and CDR2 FQGTGA. J gave up 9 bases and V 2 bases, and 11 bases lay outside the gene matches. The CDR3 is 16 residues long. CDR3 nucleotides: TGTGCCAGCAGCTTAGGGCCCCCGGGACTAGCAAGTGAGCAGTTCTTC. It encodes CASSLGPPGLASEQFF.

This sequence joins TRBV10-1 and TRBJ1-1; TRBD1 might be the D (5 bases). Germline CDR1 and CDR2: WNHNN and SYGVQD (reference sequence). Trimming pared 5 bases from V and 1 base from J, leaving 17 bases between. This CDR3 has 16 amino acids. CDR3 loop: CASSRQHRRKNTEAFF. The CDR3 DNA follows: TGCGCCAGCAGTAGACAGCACCGGCGGAAGAACACTGAAGCTTTCTTT.